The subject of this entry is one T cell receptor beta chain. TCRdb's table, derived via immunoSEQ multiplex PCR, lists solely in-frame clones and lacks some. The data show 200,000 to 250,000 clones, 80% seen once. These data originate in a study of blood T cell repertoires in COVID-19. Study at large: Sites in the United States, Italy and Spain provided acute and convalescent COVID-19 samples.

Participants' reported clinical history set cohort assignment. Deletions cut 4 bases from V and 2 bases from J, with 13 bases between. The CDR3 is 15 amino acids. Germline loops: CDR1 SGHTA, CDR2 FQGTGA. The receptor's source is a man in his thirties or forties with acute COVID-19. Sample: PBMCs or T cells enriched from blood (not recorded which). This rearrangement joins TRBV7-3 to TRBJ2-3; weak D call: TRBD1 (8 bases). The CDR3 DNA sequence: TGTGCCAGCAGCTCACAGGGGGGGTTCACAGATACGCAGTATTTT. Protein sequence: CASSSQGGFTDTQYF.